This T cell receptor beta chain was sequenced for a study of blood T cell repertoires in COVID-19. Study summary: Specimens from acute and convalescent COVID-19 originated in the United States, Italy and Spain. PBMCs, B-cell-depleted T cells, or T cells were the source of the cDNA or gDNA that made up the material.

Authors' methods: Amplified reference gene primers provided the basis for estimating nucleated cell counts. This table comes from immunoSEQ multiplex PCR, and its TCRdb copy is limited to in-frame clones, with some not included. The D gene and trimming were derived from the DNA, and the V and J assignments and clone size from that table. The sample comprises approximately 10,000 clones, approximately 84% of which are singletons, and 30% to 40% rests with the top ten. This clone was counted a few times. From germline, CDR1 is SNHLY and CDR2 FYNNEI. The CDR3 is 14 amino acids. Trimming stripped 4 bases from V and 4 bases from J, with 13 bases between.

This TCR was sampled from a man aged 45-65 years with active COVID-19. What was sequenced was peripheral blood. The J gene is TRBJ2-5, the V gene TRBV2, with TRBD1 as a possible D gene (6 bases). CDR3: CASSVQGIIETQYF. In DNA form, the CDR3 reads TGTGCCAGCAGTGTTCAGGGGATAATAGAGACCCAGTACTTC. Full variable domain (missing parts from reference TRBV2 and TRBJ2-5): EPEVTQTPSHQVTQMGQEVILRCVPISNHLYFYWYRQILGQKVEFLVSFYNNEISEKSEIFDDQFSVERPDGSNFTLKIRSTKLEDSAMYFCASSVQGIIETQYFGPGTRLLVL.